Presented here are 21 T cell receptor beta chains from one specimen sequenced in a study of cytomegalovirus exposure and HLA in healthy donors. PCR used 60 Vbeta primers and 13 Jbeta primers. Measured with immunoSEQ multiplex PCR; TCRdb has only the in-frame clones, and not every one. The sample carries 150,000 to 200,000 clones, about 80% recorded once. Source material: PBMCs. These receptors came from a young man in good health and CMV-seronegative.

V usage is TRBV2 and J usage is TRBJ2-3, with 13 positions matching TRBD2. The CDR3 loop spans 16 amino acids. The V segment lost 2 bases and the J segment 3 bases; nucleotides outside the gene matches: 2. From germline, CDR1 is SNHLY and CDR2 FYNNEI. The CDR3, as DNA: TGTGCCAGCAGTGAATGGGGACTAGCGGGGACAGATACGCAGTATTTT. This codes for CASSEWGLAGTDTQYF.

The CDR3 loop reads CASSPREGETEAFF. DNA of the CDR3: TGCGCCAGCAGCCCACGGGAGGGAGAAACTGAAGCTTTCTTT. The J gene is TRBJ1-1, the V gene TRBV4-1; D gene ambiguous. This CDR3 region has 14 residues. CDR1 is MGHRA, CDR2 YSYEKL, per germline. Deletions cut 4 bases from V and 5 bases from J, with 14 bases between.

This clone appeared a few times. V is TRBV30 and J is TRBJ1-5, with D maybe TRBD1 (6 bases). The CDR3 runs 14 residues. In germline, CDR1 is GTSNPN, CDR2 SVGIG (reference sequence). Trimming shortened V by 8 bases and J by 6 bases, and 20 bases separated the two germline ends. The CDR3 DNA reads as TGTGCCACCCGCTGGAACAGGGTGATTCAGCCCCAGCATTTT. Its translation: CATRWNRVIQPQHF.

V usage is TRBV29-1 and J usage is TRBJ2-5; 15 nucleotides line up with TRBD2. Germline trimming cut 4 bases from V and 4 bases from J; bases unmatched to any gene: 4. Germline V gives CDR1 SQVTM, CDR2 ANQGSEA. The CDR3 is 15 amino acids. CDR3 protein: CSVGTSGRAAETQYF. The CDR3 nucleotides are TGCAGCGTTGGGACTAGCGGGAGGGCCGCAGAGACCCAGTACTTC. Variable domain in full (rest from reference TRBV29-1 and TRBJ2-5): SAVISQKPSRDICQRGTSLTIQCQVDSQVTMMFWYRQQPGQSLTLIATANQGSEATYESGFVIDKFPISRPNLTFSTLTVSNMSPEDSSIYLCSVGTSGRAAETQYFGPGTRLLVL.

This clone was detected only once. The chain carries TRBV7-6 and TRBJ2-3; 11 nucleotides match TRBD2. Per germline, CDR1 SGHVS and CDR2 FNYEAQ. Trimming removed 0 bases from V and 4 bases from J; junction bases left unmatched: 12. The CDR3 totals 19 residues. This chain's CDR3 is CASSLARLAGGRPADTQYF. The CDR3 nucleotides are TGTGCCAGCAGCTTAGCGCGGCTAGCGGGGGGCCGACCCGCAGATACGCAGTATTTT.

CDR3 nucleotides: TGTGCCTGGAGTGTCCGAGCTAGCGGGAATTTCGGTGAGCAGTTCTTC. Its translation: CAWSVRASGNFGEQFF. The chain employs TRBV30 and TRBJ2-1; 9 bases align to TRBD2. The CDR3 covers 16 residues. Germline CDR1 is GTSNPN and CDR2 is SVGIG (reference sequence). The V segment lost 0 bases and the J segment 9 bases; nucleotides outside the gene matches: 12.

This chain connects TRBV10-3 to TRBJ1-5, with 7 bases matching TRBD1. CDR1 and CDR2 from the germline V gene are ENHRY and SYGVKD. The length of the CDR3 is 12 residues. V dropped 10 bases and J dropped 7; count of bases not matched to a gene: 7. CDR3 DNA: TGTGCCACAAGACAGGGATCGCAGCCCCAGCATTTT. Protein sequence: CATRQGSQPQHF.

On this clone: This sample also contains other DNA sequences that code for the same CDR3. V usage is TRBV5-1 and J usage is TRBJ1-5; the D is unclear. The germline CDR1 and CDR2 sequences are SGHRS and YFSETQ. The CDR3 totals 11 residues. V was cut by 8 bases and J by 0 bases, with 3 bases left in between. CDR3 in DNA: TGCGCCAGAGCTAGCAATCAGCCCCAGCATTTT. It specifies CARASNQPQHF.

The chain recombines TRBV28 with TRBJ1-4; D not resolved. This CDR3 is built from 13 residues. Germline V gives CDR1 MDHEN, CDR2 SYDVKM. The V end was cut by 2 bases, the J end by 5 bases, with 6 bases between. The CDR3 bases are TGTGCCAGCAGTTTAAACGGGAATGAAAAACTGTTTTTT. Its translation: CASSLNGNEKLFF. Together with reference TRBV28 and TRBJ1-4, the CDR3 gives the full variable domain: DVKVTQSSRYLVKRTGEKVFLECVQDMDHENMFWYRQDPGLGLRLIYFSYDVKMKEKGDIPEGYSVSREKKERFSLILESASTNQTSMYLCASSLNGNEKLFFGSGTQLSVL.

The CDR3 here is CAISGKQGSDEQYF. CDR3 coding DNA: TGTGCCATCAGTGGAAAACAGGGATCCGACGAGCAGTACTTC. This chain uses TRBV10-3 with TRBJ2-7, with D maybe TRBD1 (6 bases). The V end lost 4 bases, the J end lost 5 bases, and 15 bases lay between the germline ends. The CDR3 runs to 14 residues. Germline V gene lookup returns CDR1 ENHRY and CDR2 SYGVKD.

This clone was seen once. As DNA, the CDR3 is TGTGCCAGCAGTTACAGAAGAAGCGGGGGGAAGGCAGATACGCAGTATTTT. It encodes CASSYRRSGGKADTQYF. The rearrangement uses TRBV7-3 and TRBJ2-3; 9 bases map to TRBD2. Trimming removed 6 bases from V and 4 bases from J; junction bases left unmatched: 14. The CDR3 is 17 amino acids. Germline CDR1 is SGHTA and CDR2 is FQGTGA.

The V gene is TRBV6-5, the J gene TRBJ2-7, with TRBD2 matching 8 bases. J gave up 5 bases and V 6 bases, and 9 bases lay outside the gene matches. The CDR3 has 14 amino acids. CDR1 and CDR2 (germline): MNHEY, SVGAGI. The CDR3 coding sequence is TGTGCCAGCAGCCGGCAGCGGGAGTGGGACGAGCAGTACTTC. Translation gives CASSRQREWDEQYF.

The V gene is TRBV15, the J gene TRBJ2-5; 7 bases match TRBD1. J was trimmed by 7 bases and V by 4 bases; bases with no gene match: 15. Germline values: CDR1 LNHNV, CDR2 YYDKDF (reference sequence). The CDR3 consists of 16 residues. The CDR3 nucleotides are TGTGCCACCAGCACCCCCCTTACCCAGGGGGTGGGGACCCAGTACTTC. This gives the protein CATSTPLTQGVGTQYF.

This clone was seen a handful of times. The chain employs TRBV18 and TRBJ2-7, with 8 bases identical to TRBD2. There are 19 residues in the CDR3. Germline values: CDR1 KGHSH, CDR2 LQKENI. V was pared by 2 bases and J by 3 bases, with 18 bases of the junction left unmatched. The CDR3 protein is CASSPEGTLETSVFYEQYF. The CDR3 region has the DNA TGTGCCAGCTCACCAGAAGGGACGCTGGAGACTAGCGTATTCTACGAGCAGTACTTC. Together with reference TRBV18 and TRBJ2-7, the CDR3 gives the full variable domain: NAGVMQNPRHLVRRRGQEARLRCSPMKGHSHVYWYRQLPEEGLKFMVYLQKENIIDESGMPKERFSAEFPKEGPSILRIQQVVRGDSAAYFCASSPEGTLETSVFYEQYFGPGTRLTVT.

The count of this clone is one. The chain joins TRBV28 to TRBJ2-7; 9 bases are a match to TRBD2. The CDR3 runs to 14 residues. Germline CDR1 is MDHEN and CDR2 is SYDVKM. Trimming removed 5 bases from V and 2 bases from J; junction bases left unmatched: 4. CDR3 nucleotides: TGTGCCAGCAGTCGACTAGCGGAGCCCTACGAGCAGTACTTC. Protein: CASSRLAEPYEQYF.

The count of this clone is one. This chain joins TRBV10-3 and TRBJ2-5; D is possibly TRBD1 (6 bases). The DNA end is more similar to TRBJ2-7, so the J call may be wrong. Per the germline V gene, CDR1 is ENHRY and CDR2 is SYGVKD. This CDR3 has 12 amino acids. The CDR3 nucleotides are TGTGCCTCCGCAGGGGTCCACTACGAGCAGTACTTC. Protein sequence: CASAGVHYEQYF.

This sequence joins TRBV10-1 and TRBJ1-5; 9 bases fit TRBD1. CDR1 and CDR2 from the germline V gene are WNHNN and SYGVQD (reference sequence). V lost 6 bases and J lost 2; bases outside the gene matches: 11. This CDR3 contains 17 residues. CDR3 DNA sequence: TGCGCCAGCAGAAAAACTTGGACAGGGGATCGCAATCAGCCCCAGCATTTT. It codes for CASRKTWTGDRNQPQHF.

V and J are TRBV6-5 and TRBJ2-2, with 9 bases aligning to TRBD2. Germline V lookup: CDR1 MNHEY, CDR2 SVGAGI. The CDR3 runs 14 residues. Unmatched junction bases numbered 5, after V lost 6 bases and J lost 6 bases. This CDR3 is CASRSGGMAGELFF. The DNA of the CDR3 is TGTGCCAGCAGGAGCGGGGGGATGGCCGGGGAGCTGTTTTTT.

This clone was picked up one time. This chain joins TRBV9 and TRBJ1-2; 8 nucleotides align to TRBD1. Losses at the gene ends were 0 bases for V and 8 bases for J; bases not matched to a gene: 9. Germline loops: CDR1 SGDLS, CDR2 YYNGEE. The CDR3 sequence is 15 residues long. The CDR3 loop reads CASSVEQGAFAGYTF. The DNA of the CDR3 is TGTGCCAGCAGCGTAGAGCAGGGGGCGTTTGCCGGCTACACCTTC.

V is TRBV11-2 and J is TRBJ2-5, with 7 bases fitting TRBD2. Germline CDR1 and CDR2: SGHAT and FQNNGV. The CDR3 consists of 14 residues. The V gene end was trimmed by 4 bases and the J gene end by 5 bases; junction bases not matched to a gene: 7. CDR3: CASSSWGGGETQYF. In nucleotides, the CDR3 is TGTGCCAGCAGCTCCTGGGGGGGAGGGGAGACCCAGTACTTC.

This clone was detected only a few times. V is TRBV10-3 and J is TRBJ1-2; no clear D. The length of the CDR3 is 12 residues. With 2 bases removed from V and 3 bases from J, the gap between germline ends came to 4 bases. Germline V gene sequence: CDR1 ENHRY, CDR2 SYGVKD. The CDR3 protein is CAISEGDYGYTF. DNA of the CDR3: TGTGCCATCAGTGAGGGAGACTATGGCTACACCTTC.